This TCR beta chain comes out of a study of blood T cell repertoires in COVID-19. As for the study in general: COVID-19 samples collected from the United States, Italy and Spain covered acute and convalescent phases. T cells, B-cell-depleted T cells, or PBMCs provided the cDNA or gDNA that served as material.

The CDR3 totals 14 residues. V lost 3 bases and J lost 6, with 14 bases in between. CDR1 MDHEN and CDR2 SYDVKM come from the germline V gene. Original processing methods: Counts of nucleated cells, estimated from reference gene primer amplification, were obtained. Some clones are missing from TCRdb's copy, which holds only in-frame ones; the method was immunoSEQ multiplex PCR. The DNA was the basis for D and trimming; V, J and clone size are from that table. The sample contains 44,000 or so clones, 65% to 85% of which appear only once. The J gene is TRBJ1-2, the V gene TRBV28; possibly TRBD1 for D (5 bases). This clonotype was obtained from a man aged 80 or over in a cohort sampled during active COVID-19. The sequenced sample was peripheral blood. The CDR3 DNA reads as TGTGCCAGCAGTTTCTCTCGGGGGTTGGATGGCTACACCTTC. Encoded protein: CASSFSRGLDGYTF.